These 5 T cell receptor beta chains were all obtained from the same sample, sequenced in a study of blood T cell repertoires in COVID-19. Assay used: immunoSEQ multiplex PCR; TCRdb lists only in-frame clones, some missing. The sample yields more than 200,000 clones, 65% to 85% seen once. Material: PBMCs or T cells enriched from blood (not recorded which). Receptor source: a man aged 30-40 years with acute COVID-19.

The CDR3 is CASSPKEGAGNTEAFF. The CDR3 DNA reads TGTGCCAGCTCACCAAAGGAGGGCGCGGGGAACACTGAAGCTTTCTTT. V and J are TRBV18 and TRBJ1-1; D is ambiguous. Germline-derived CDR1 and CDR2 are KGHSH and LQKENI. This CDR3 has 16 residues. Trimming took 2 bases from V and 1 from J, leaving 14 bases between them. Full variable domain (missing parts from reference TRBV18 and TRBJ1-1): NAGVMQNPRHLVRRRGQEARLRCSPMKGHSHVYWYRQLPEEGLKFMVYLQKENIIDESGMPKERFSAEFPKEGPSILRIQQVVRGDSAAYFCASSPKEGAGNTEAFFGQGTRLTVV.

This clone was detected a few times. The chain is built from TRBV6-5 and TRBJ1-3, with unresolved D. In germline, CDR1 is MNHEY, CDR2 SVGAGI. The V gene lost 0 bases and the J gene lost 0 bases, with 9 bases spanning the gap. This CDR3 has 16 amino acids. CDR3 bases: TGTGCCAGCAGTTACTCTGGCGGATACTCTGGAAACACCATATATTTT. Protein sequence: CASSYSGGYSGNTIYF.

This chain connects TRBV2 to TRBJ2-7; the match to TRBD1 covers 7 bases. With V trimmed by 4 bases and J by 1 base, 7 bases remained unmatched. This CDR3 region has 15 residues. Germline V gives CDR1 SNHLY, CDR2 FYNNEI. CDR3: CASSGTWDSSYEQYF. CDR3 DNA sequence: TGTGCCAGCAGTGGGACTTGGGACAGTTCCTACGAGCAGTACTTC.

Worth noting for this clone: The identical CDR3 is also encoded by other nucleotide sequences in the sample. V gene TRBV6-5 combines with J gene TRBJ2-1; perhaps TRBD2 as D (5 bases). V lost 2 bases and J 0 bases, leaving 8 bases between the germline ends. Germline V CDR1 and CDR2: MNHEY, SVGAGI. CDR3 length: 15 amino acids. The DNA for the CDR3 is TGTGCCAGCAGTTACGCGGGTAGCTCCTACAATGAGCAGTTCTTC. Its protein product is CASSYAGSSYNEQFF.

The chain couples TRBV11-3 to TRBJ2-7; TRBD1 matches at 7 bases. Germline V lookup: CDR1 SGHNT, CDR2 YENEEA. J was trimmed by 3 bases and V by 1 base; bases with no gene match: 6. There are 15 residues in the CDR3. CDR3 DNA: TGTGCCAGCAGCTTAGGGTCGACAGGGATCTACGAGCAGTACTTC. Translating it yields CASSLGSTGIYEQYF. The full variable domain, in which reference TRBV11-3 and TRBJ2-7 provide the parts outside the CDR3, is EAGVVQSPRYKIIEKKQPVAFWCNPISGHNTLYWYLQNLGQGPELLIRYENEEAVDDSQLPKDRFSAERLKGVDSTLKIQPAELGDSAVYLCASSLGSTGIYEQYFGPGTRLTVT.